These 9 T cell receptor beta chains were all obtained from the same sample, sequenced in a study of cytomegalovirus exposure and HLA in healthy donors. The PCR had 60 Vbeta and 13 Jbeta primers. Using immunoSEQ multiplex PCR, the repertoire was profiled, and TCRdb retains in-frame clones only, with some absent. The sample lists roughly 120,000 clones; about 76% were seen once. Sequenced input: PBMCs. The receptors were gathered from a woman aged 55-75 years in good health and CMV-seropositive.

The chain carries TRBV5-4 and TRBJ1-1; no reliable D call. The length of the CDR3 is 15 residues. V gave up 2 bases and J gave up 1 base, with 12 bases separating them. Germline V lookup: CDR1 SGHNT, CDR2 YYREEE (reference sequence). The CDR3 reads CASSLGRQANTEAFF. The DNA for the CDR3 is TGTGCCAGCAGCTTAGGCCGGCAGGCGAACACTGAAGCTTTCTTT. The complete variable domain, with remaining parts taken from reference TRBV5-4 and TRBJ1-1, reads ETGVTQSPTHLIKTRGQQVTLRCSSQSGHNTVSWYQQALGQGPQFIFQYYREEENGRGNFPPRFSGLQFPNYSSELNVNALELDDSALYLCASSLGRQANTEAFFGQGTRLTVV.

Turning to this clone: The sample carries other DNA sequences with the same CDR3. CDR3 sequence: CASSLAGTGSYNEQFF. In DNA, the CDR3 is TGCGCCAGCAGCTTGGCGGGGACAGGGTCCTACAATGAGCAGTTCTTC. The V call is TRBV5-1, the J call TRBJ2-1, with TRBD1 matching 9 bases. Trimming cost V 0 bases and J 1 base; bases outside gene matches: 2. The CDR3 sequence is 16 residues long. The V gene's germline CDR1 is SGHRS and CDR2 YFSETQ.

The chain uses TRBV19 and TRBJ2-6; D might be TRBD1 (6 bases). Trimming took 5 bases from V and 4 from J, leaving 18 bases between them. The length of the CDR3 is 17 residues. Germline CDR1 is LNHDA and CDR2 is SQIVND (reference sequence). The CDR3 region is CASSQDRLLGGANVLTF. In DNA, the CDR3 is TGTGCCAGTAGTCAGGACAGACTTCTGGGGGGGGCCAACGTCCTGACTTTC.

This clone has a handful of counts. The CDR3 region has the DNA TGCGCCAGCAGCCAACAAGCGGGAGGGCCAAACGGGGAGCTGTTTTTT. It yields the protein CASSQQAGGPNGELFF. The rearrangement joins TRBV4-3 to TRBJ2-2, with 10 bases fitting TRBD2. CDR1 is LGHNA, CDR2 YSLEER, per germline. This CDR3 is 16 amino acids long. After removal of 2 bases from V and 7 bases from J, the junction contained 7 bases not matched to a gene.

CDR3 sequence (DNA): TGTGCCTGGGAAACCACAACTAACTATGGCTACACCTTC. Its translation is CAWETTTNYGYTF. The gene calls are TRBV30 and TRBJ1-2; D unresolved. CDR1 GTSNPN and CDR2 SVGIG come from the germline V gene (reference sequence). The CDR3 length is 13 residues. V was trimmed by 5 bases and J by 0 bases, leaving 10 bases between them.

The chain links TRBV7-3 to TRBJ1-1; D possibly corresponds to TRBD1 (5 bases). Trimming shortened V by 5 bases and J by 1 base, and 14 bases separated the two germline ends. This CDR3 comprises 15 residues. Germline V lookup: CDR1 SGHTA, CDR2 FQGTGA. The CDR3 region is CASSAFTGKNTEAFF. The CDR3 DNA follows: TGTGCCAGCAGCGCCTTCACAGGAAAGAACACTGAAGCTTTCTTT.

V usage is TRBV4-3 and J usage is TRBJ1-2; the D is unclear. The CDR3 is 15 amino acids. Per germline, CDR1 LGHNA and CDR2 YSLEER. V was trimmed by 0 bases and J by 8 bases, leaving 16 bases between them. CDR3 loop: CASSQDFTEWSGYTF. CDR3 sequence (DNA): TGCGCCAGCAGCCAAGATTTTACGGAGTGGAGCGGCTACACCTTC.

The rearrangement joins TRBV7-2 to TRBJ1-1, with 8 bases lining up with TRBD1. The CDR3 covers 15 residues. CDR1 is SGHTA and CDR2 is FQGNSA in the germline V gene. J was trimmed by 0 bases and V by 5 bases; bases with no gene match: 5. CDR3 residues: CASSERTGLNTEAFF. In nucleotides, the CDR3 is TGTGCCAGCAGCGAGAGGACAGGGCTGAACACTGAAGCTTTCTTT.

The chain combines TRBV6-1 with TRBJ2-3, with D possibly being TRBD2 (6 bases). V was shortened by 3 bases and J by 6 bases, with 16 bases between the two germline ends. The germline gives CDR1 MNHNS, CDR2 SASEGT. The CDR3 length is 15 residues. In DNA form, the CDR3 reads TGTGCCAGCAGTGAGGACGGCGCTCGGGGGGATACGCAGTATTTT. Translated, it gives CASSEDGARGDTQYF.